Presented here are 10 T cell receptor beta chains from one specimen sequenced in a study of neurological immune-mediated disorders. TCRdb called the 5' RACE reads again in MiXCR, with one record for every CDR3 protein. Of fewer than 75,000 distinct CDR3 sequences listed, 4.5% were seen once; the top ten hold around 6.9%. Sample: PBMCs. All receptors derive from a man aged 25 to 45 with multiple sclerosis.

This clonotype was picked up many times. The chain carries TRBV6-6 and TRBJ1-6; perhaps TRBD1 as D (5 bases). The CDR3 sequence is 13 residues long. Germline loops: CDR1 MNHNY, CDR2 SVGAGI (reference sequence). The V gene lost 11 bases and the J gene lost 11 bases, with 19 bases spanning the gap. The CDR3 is CAGSAGGIAPLHF. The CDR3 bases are TGTGCCGGATCGGCCGGGGGGATTGCACCCCTCCACTTT.

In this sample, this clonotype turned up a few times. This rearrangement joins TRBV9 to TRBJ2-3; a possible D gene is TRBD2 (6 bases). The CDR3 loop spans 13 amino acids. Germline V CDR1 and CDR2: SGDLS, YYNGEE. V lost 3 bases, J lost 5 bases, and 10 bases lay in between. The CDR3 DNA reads TGTGCCAGCAGCGGCGGGGTGGGAGATACGCAGTATTTT. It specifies CASSGGVGDTQYF. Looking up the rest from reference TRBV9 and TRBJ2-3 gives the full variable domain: DSGVTQTPKHLITATGQRVTLRCSPRSGDLSVYWYQQSLDQGLQFLIQYYNGEERAKGNILERFSAQQFPDLHSELNLSSLELGDSALYFCASSGGVGDTQYFGPGTRLTVL.

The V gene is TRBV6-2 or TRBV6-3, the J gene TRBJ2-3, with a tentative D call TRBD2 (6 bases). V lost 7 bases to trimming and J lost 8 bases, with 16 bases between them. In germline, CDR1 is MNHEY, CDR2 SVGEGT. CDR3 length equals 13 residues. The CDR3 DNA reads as TGTGCCAGCAATACAGCGGGCCAGGGTACGCAGTATTTT. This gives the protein CASNTAGQGTQYF.

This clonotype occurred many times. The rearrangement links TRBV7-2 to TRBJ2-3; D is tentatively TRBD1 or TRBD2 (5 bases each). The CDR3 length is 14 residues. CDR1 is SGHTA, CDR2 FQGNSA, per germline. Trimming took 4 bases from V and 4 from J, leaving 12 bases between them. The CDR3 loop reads CASSSGPNSDTQYF. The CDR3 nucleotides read TGTGCCAGCAGCTCGGGACCTAATTCAGATACGCAGTATTTT.

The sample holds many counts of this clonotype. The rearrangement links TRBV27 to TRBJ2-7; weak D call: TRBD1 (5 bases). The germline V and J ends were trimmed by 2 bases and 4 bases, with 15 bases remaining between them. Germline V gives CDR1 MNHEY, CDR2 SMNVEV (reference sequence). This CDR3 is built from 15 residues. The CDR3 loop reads CASSLGALVGYEQYF. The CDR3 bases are TGTGCCAGCAGTTTAGGGGCCCTCGTGGGATACGAGCAGTACTTC.

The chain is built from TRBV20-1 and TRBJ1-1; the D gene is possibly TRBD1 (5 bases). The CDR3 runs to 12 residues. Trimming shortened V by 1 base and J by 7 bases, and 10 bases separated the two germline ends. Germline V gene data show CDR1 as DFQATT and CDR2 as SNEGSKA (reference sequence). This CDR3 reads CSARGGLFEAFF. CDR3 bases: TGCAGTGCTAGAGGGGGACTTTTTGAAGCTTTCTTT.

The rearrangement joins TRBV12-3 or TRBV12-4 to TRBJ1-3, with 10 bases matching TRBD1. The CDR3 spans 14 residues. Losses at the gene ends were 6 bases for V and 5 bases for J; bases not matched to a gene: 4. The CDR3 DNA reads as TGTGCCAGCAGGCCGACAGGGGGCCGAAACACCATATATTTT. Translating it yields CASRPTGGRNTIYF.

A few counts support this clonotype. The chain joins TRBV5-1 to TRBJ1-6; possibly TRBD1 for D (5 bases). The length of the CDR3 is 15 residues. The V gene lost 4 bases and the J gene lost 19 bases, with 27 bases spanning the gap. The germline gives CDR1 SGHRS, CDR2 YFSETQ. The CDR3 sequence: CASSGSGRSESELHF. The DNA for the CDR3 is TGCGCCAGCAGCGGCTCGGGACGGTCGGAATCGGAGCTACACTTT.

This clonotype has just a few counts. The CDR3 loop reads CASSLGTQNQPQHF. The CDR3, as DNA: TGTGCCAGCAGCCTCGGGACGCAGAATCAGCCCCAGCATTTT. The chain employs TRBV13 and TRBJ1-5; a weak D match, TRBD1 (5 bases). Trimming shortened V by 5 bases and J by 4 bases, and 12 bases separated the two germline ends. This CDR3 has 14 residues. Germline CDR1 reads PRHDT; CDR2 reads FYEKMQ (reference sequence).

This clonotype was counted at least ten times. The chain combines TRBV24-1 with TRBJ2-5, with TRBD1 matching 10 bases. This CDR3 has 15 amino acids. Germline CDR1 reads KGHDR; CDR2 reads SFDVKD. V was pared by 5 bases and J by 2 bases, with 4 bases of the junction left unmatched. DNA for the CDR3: TGTGCCACCAGTGGTTGGACAGGGGGACAAGAGACCCAGTACTTC. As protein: CATSGWTGGQETQYF.